A selection of T cell receptor beta chains follows, all from one sample in a study of T-cell memory formation after mild COVID-19. TCRdb re-analysed the 5' RACE reads in MiXCR, keeping a single row per CDR3 protein. Counted here are more than 200,000 distinct CDR3 sequences, about a sixth occurring once; the ten biggest clones make up approximately 3.5%. The sequencing input was PBMCs or a T cell subset sorted from them (not recorded which). The receptors originated from a man aged 18-30 years who had mild COVID-19 (a few samples of this study predate the infection). Cell type and time point are not known. Each CDR3 is given with its conserved first and last residue. Fields, in order: J gene, V gene, D gene, clone size, CDR3 DNA, CDR3 protein. The D gene is left open where the match is weak. Where a row states a size, it is once, few, many or the class of an expanded clone; other rows omit it.

TRBJ2-2 | TRBV6-6 | NA | few | TGTGCCAGCAGTTACTGGCCAGAGAACACCGGGGAGCTGTTTTTT | CASSYWPENTGELFF
TRBJ2-5 | TRBV24-1 | NA | few | TGTGCCACCAGTGACCTGACAGTAATGACAGAGACCCAGTACTTC | CATSDLTVMTETQYF
TRBJ2-1 | TRBV7-2 | TRBD2 | NA | TGTGCCAGCAGCTCAACTAGCGGGGGGGCTTACAATGAGCAGTTCTTC | CASSSTSGGAYNEQFF
TRBJ2-2 | TRBV5-1 | NA | few | TGCGCCAGCAGCCTCCCCCTGACAGGGAACACCGGGGAGCTGTTTTTT | CASSLPLTGNTGELFF
TRBJ2-1 | TRBV20-1 | NA | few | TGCAGTGCTAGTGCAGGGTACAATGAGCAGTTCTTC | CSASAGYNEQFF
TRBJ2-7 | TRBV29-1 | NA | NA | TGCAGCGTATCCCTCGGGATCTCCTACGAGCAGTACTTC | CSVSLGISYEQYF
TRBJ2-2 | TRBV5-1 | NA | NA | TGCGCCAGCAGCTTGGATAGGGTCGGCACCGGGGAGCTGTTTTTT | CASSLDRVGTGELFF
TRBJ2-7 | TRBV7-9 | NA | once | TGTGCCAGCAGCCTCCGAACCGACCTTCAGGGCGTCTACGAGCAGTACTTC | CASSLRTDLQGVYEQYF
TRBJ2-7 | TRBV12-3/TRBV12-4 | TRBD2 | few | TGTGCCAGCAGTTTCCAGCTAGCGGGCTACGAGCAGTACTTC | CASSFQLAGYEQYF
TRBJ2-3 | TRBV5-4 | TRBD2 | few | TGTGCCAGCAGCTTCCCTAGCGGGGCTTCAGATACGCAGTATTTT | CASSFPSGASDTQYF
TRBJ1-1 | TRBV7-9 | NA | NA | TGTGCCAGCAGCTTTGGGGTGCGGAACACTGAAGCTTTCTTT | CASSFGVRNTEAFF
TRBJ1-4 | TRBV4-3 | NA | few | TGCGCCAGCAGCCGCCCCCCGAGGTCAGGGAGTGCAACTAATGAAAAACTGTTTTTT | CASSRPPRSGSATNEKLFF
TRBJ1-6 | TRBV20-1 | NA | NA | TGCAGTGCTAGAGATCAAGCCAGGACGGGGGGTAATTCACCCCTCCACTTT | CSARDQARTGGNSPLHF
TRBJ2-3 | TRBV7-9 | NA | few | TGTGCCAGCAGCCGCCTCGGGACGCTAAGCACAGATACGCAGTATTTT | CASSRLGTLSTDTQYF
TRBJ2-7 | TRBV4-2 | NA | NA | TGTGCCAGCAGCCAAGTTGTGGGGGGCTCGTACGAGCAGTACTTC | CASSQVVGGSYEQYF
TRBJ1-1 | TRBV10-3 | NA | few | TGTGCCATCAGTGAGTCAACAGGGCTAGAGAACACTGAAGCTTTCTTT | CAISESTGLENTEAFF
TRBJ2-3 | TRBV9 | NA | many | TGTGCCAGCAGCGTAGTAGGAACGCAGTATTTT | CASSVVGTQYF
TRBJ2-3 | TRBV10-3 | NA | few | TGTGCCATCAGTGACGCGACGGTAGGCACAGATACGCAGTATTTT | CAISDATVGTDTQYF
TRBJ1-1 | TRBV20-1 | TRBD1 | NA | TGCAGTGCTATAGGGACAGCCCGGGGCACTGAAGCTTTCTTT | CSAIGTARGTEAFF
TRBJ1-6 | TRBV18 | NA | NA | TGTGCCAGCTCACCAGATCTCGTTTCACCCCTCCACTTT | CASSPDLVSPLHF
TRBJ2-2 | TRBV11-2 | NA | NA | TGTGCCAGCAGCTTAGGAGGGTTCGGGGAGCTGTTTTTT | CASSLGGFGELFF
TRBJ2-5 | TRBV6-6 | NA | NA | TGTGCCGGGGGGCTTCGACCAGAGACCCAGTACTTC | CAGGLRPETQYF
TRBJ1-2 | TRBV5-6 | NA | few | TGTGCCAGCAGATTCTCCGGGACCGTAATCTATGGCTACACCTTC | CASRFSGTVIYGYTF
TRBJ2-5 | TRBV7-9 | NA | NA | TGTGCCAGCAACAAGCGGGCAGGGCGGCAGAGGAGGGAGACCCAGTACTTC | CASNKRAGRQRRETQYF
TRBJ2-3 | TRBV4-2 | NA | few | TGTGCCAGCAGCTTTCAAAGCGGTATTAGCACAGATACGCAGTATTTT | CASSFQSGISTDTQYF
TRBJ2-2 | TRBV3-1 | NA | NA | TGTGCCAGCAGCCAAGAGGGGCTCACCGGGGAGCTGTTTTTT | CASSQEGLTGELFF